A selection of T cell receptor beta chains follows, all from one sample in a study of shared clonotypes between healthy human individuals. TCRdb's table, derived via immunoSEQ multiplex PCR, lists solely in-frame clones and lacks some. The data hold around 2,000,000 clones, with approximately 94% observed a single time. Sequences were obtained from naive CD8+ T cells sorted from blood. These receptors were collected from a man aged 18-30 years in good health. Each CDR3 is given with its conserved first and last residue. Each record gives: clone size, D gene, V gene, J gene, CDR3 DNA, CDR3 protein. A D gene is named only where the DNA matches it firmly. Size is stated for part of the rows, as once, few or many counts, or as a class when the clone is expanded.

size: .; D: .; V: TRBV5-4; J: TRBJ2-7; DNA: TGTGCCAGCAGCCGCCGGGACGGCCGGTACGAGCAGTACTTC; CDR3: CASSRRDGRYEQYF
size: .; D: TRBD1; V: TRBV13; J: TRBJ1-2; DNA: TGTGCCAGCAGCATACAGGGGGATGGCTACACCTTC; CDR3: CASSIQGDGYTF
size: .; D: .; V: TRBV10-2; J: TRBJ1-6; DNA: TGCGCCAGCTCCGAATTCGACTATAATTCACCCCTCCACTTT; CDR3: CASSEFDYNSPLHF
size: .; D: .; V: TRBV10-3; J: TRBJ2-7; DNA: TGTGCCATCAGTGACTCGAGCTCCTACGAGCAGTACTTC; CDR3: CAISDSSSYEQYF
size: .; D: TRBD1; V: TRBV10-1; J: TRBJ2-5; DNA: TGCGCCAGCAGCCGGACAGGGGCGTCGGAGACCCAGTACTTC; CDR3: CASSRTGASETQYF
size: .; D: .; V: TRBV4-3; J: TRBJ2-7; DNA: TGCGCCAGCAGCCAAGCCCGGACAGTCCCCTACGAGCAGTACTTC; CDR3: CASSQARTVPYEQYF
size: .; D: TRBD2; V: TRBV7-3; J: TRBJ2-1; DNA: TGTGCCAGCAGCTACCTTAGCGGGGAAGGGCAGTTCTTC; CDR3: CASSYLSGEGQFF
size: .; D: .; V: TRBV4-3; J: TRBJ1-4; DNA: TGCGCCAGCAGCCAAGCCAAGACGGCCCTTAATGAAAAACTGTTTTTT; CDR3: CASSQAKTALNEKLFF
size: .; D: .; V: TRBV7-8; J: TRBJ2-1; DNA: TGTGCCAGCAGCTTAGCGTTAATCGGGGATCGCGGGATCTATGAGCAGTTCTTC; CDR3: CASSLALIGDRGIYEQFF
size: .; D: .; V: TRBV2; J: TRBJ1-5; DNA: TGTGCCAGCAGTGACGGGCAGCTATGGAATCAGCCCCAGCATTTT; CDR3: CASSDGQLWNQPQHF
size: .; D: .; V: TRBV19; J: TRBJ1-1; DNA: TGTGCCAGTAGCTCAGGCAGGGGCGGTGGGCTGACTGAAGCTTTCTTT; CDR3: CASSSGRGGGLTEAFF
size: .; D: .; V: TRBV9; J: TRBJ1-3; DNA: TGTGCCAGCAGCGCTACAGGAGGCCGAGGAAACACCATATATTTT; CDR3: CASSATGGRGNTIYF
size: .; D: .; V: TRBV9; J: TRBJ2-7; DNA: TGTGCCAGCAGCCCAGGGACACCTCGGTGGGAGCAGTACTTC; CDR3: CASSPGTPRWEQYF
size: .; D: .; V: TRBV10-3; J: TRBJ1-3; DNA: TGTGCCATCAGTACAGTTCCCCTCTCTGGAAACACCATATATTTT; CDR3: CAISTVPLSGNTIYF
size: .; D: .; V: TRBV28; J: TRBJ2-7; DNA: TGTGCCAGCAGTTTGAGGTGGGCGACAGAAGGACAGTACTTC; CDR3: CASSLRWATEGQYF
size: .; D: .; V: TRBV7-9; J: TRBJ1-4; DNA: TGTGCCAGCAGCATGGGATGGGGGTCTGACGAAAAACTGTTTTTT; CDR3: CASSMGWGSDEKLFF
size: .; D: .; V: TRBV11-2; J: TRBJ2-2; DNA: TGTGCCAGCAGCTTAACCCCTAGCTCCGGGGAGCTGTTTTTT; CDR3: CASSLTPSSGELFF
size: .; D: .; V: TRBV7-2; J: TRBJ2-1; DNA: TGTGCCAGCAGCTCCCCTCTGGAAACGGCAGAGCAGTTCTTC; CDR3: CASSSPLETAEQFF
size: once; D: .; V: TRBV11-2; J: TRBJ2-2; DNA: TGTGCCAGCAGCTTGGCAGGGGCCCCCGGGGAGCTGTTTTTT; CDR3: CASSLAGAPGELFF
size: .; D: TRBD1; V: TRBV13; J: TRBJ2-5; DNA: TGTGCCAGCAGCTTAGAGACAGGGGCCAGAGAGACCCAGTACTTC; CDR3: CASSLETGARETQYF
size: .; D: TRBD1; V: TRBV10-2; J: TRBJ1-2; DNA: TGCGCCAGCAGTGCCTGGGACAGGGGGCTCGCTAACTATGGCTACACCTTC; CDR3: CASSAWDRGLANYGYTF
size: .; D: .; V: TRBV5-1; J: TRBJ1-5; DNA: TGCGCCAGCAGCTCGGACGCGGGGTCCAATCAGCCCCAGCATTTT; CDR3: CASSSDAGSNQPQHF
size: few; D: TRBD1; V: TRBV2; J: TRBJ2-7; DNA: TGTGCCAGCAGGGGGACAGGGGGCTACGAGCAGTACTTC; CDR3: CASRGTGGYEQYF
size: .; D: TRBD2; V: TRBV13; J: TRBJ2-7; DNA: TGTGCCAGCAGCGAAGGACTAGCGGCATCCTACGAGCAGTACTTC; CDR3: CASSEGLAASYEQYF
size: .; D: .; V: TRBV4-1; J: TRBJ2-5; DNA: TGCGCCAGCAGCCCCGATCGGGGTTCAGAGACCCAGTACTTC; CDR3: CASSPDRGSETQYF
size: once; D: TRBD1; V: TRBV11-2; J: TRBJ2-7; DNA: TGTGCCAGCAGCCCCCCTAACAGGGGCCTCGGGGACGAGCAGTACTTC; CDR3: CASSPPNRGLGDEQYF
size: once; D: TRBD2; V: TRBV11-2; J: TRBJ2-1; DNA: TGTGCCAGCAGCTTAGGGCTAGCGGTCTACAATGAGCAGTTCTTC; CDR3: CASSLGLAVYNEQFF
size: .; D: TRBD2; V: TRBV7-2; J: TRBJ2-7; DNA: TGTGCCAGCAGCCCGATGACTAGCGGATCCTCCTACGAGCAGTACTTC; CDR3: CASSPMTSGSSYEQYF
size: .; D: .; V: TRBV28; J: TRBJ2-7; DNA: TGTGCCAGCAGTCCCGTAAGCTCCTACGAGCAGTACTTC; CDR3: CASSPVSSYEQYF
size: .; D: .; V: TRBV6-6; J: TRBJ2-2; DNA: TGTGCCAGCAGTTTTCCTGCCAAGTCCGGGGAGCTGTTTTTT; CDR3: CASSFPAKSGELFF
size: .; D: .; V: TRBV10-1; J: TRBJ2-3; DNA: TGCGCCAGCAGTGTCCGGGAAGGAGATACGCAGTATTTT; CDR3: CASSVREGDTQYF
size: .; D: .; V: TRBV29-1; J: TRBJ1-2; DNA: TGCAGCGTTGAAGATAAAGCTAACTATGGCTACACCTTC; CDR3: CSVEDKANYGYTF
size: .; D: TRBD2; V: TRBV6-5; J: TRBJ2-7; DNA: TGTGCCAGCAGGCCGGGACTAGCGGGAGTGTACGAGCAGTACTTC; CDR3: CASRPGLAGVYEQYF
size: .; D: .; V: TRBV4-1; J: TRBJ2-7; DNA: TGCGCCAGCAGCCCTAAGACAGGGCCGGGGACTTCCTACGAGCAGTACTTC; CDR3: CASSPKTGPGTSYEQYF
size: .; D: .; V: TRBV4-2; J: TRBJ2-2; DNA: TGTGCCAGCAGCCAACGGGCGTCCACCGGGGAGCTGTTTTTT; CDR3: CASSQRASTGELFF
size: .; D: TRBD1; V: TRBV10-3; J: TRBJ1-2; DNA: TGTGCCATCAGTGAGACGGGACAGGGGGATGTTGGCTACACCTTC; CDR3: CAISETGQGDVGYTF
size: .; D: TRBD1; V: TRBV9; J: TRBJ2-7; DNA: TGTGCCAGCAGCCCTAGCGGACAGGGGTACGAGCAGTACTTC; CDR3: CASSPSGQGYEQYF
size: once; D: .; V: TRBV2; J: TRBJ2-7; DNA: TGTGCCAGCAGTGAATGGGTGTCCTACGAGCAGTACTTC; CDR3: CASSEWVSYEQYF
size: .; D: .; V: TRBV4-1; J: TRBJ2-2; DNA: TGCGCCAGCAGCCAAGAAGCCGGGAACACCGGGGAGCTGTTTTTT; CDR3: CASSQEAGNTGELFF
size: .; D: .; V: TRBV27; J: TRBJ1-2; DNA: TGTGCCAGCAGCGGGGTACGGGGGGCTGGCTACACCTTC; CDR3: CASSGVRGAGYTF
size: few; D: .; V: TRBV7-3; J: TRBJ1-5; DNA: TGTGCCAGCAGCTTACTCAATCAGCCCCAGCATTTT; CDR3: CASSLLNQPQHF
size: .; D: .; V: TRBV9; J: TRBJ2-7; DNA: TGTGCCAGCAGCGTAGCTGGGTGGGACGAGCAGTACTTC; CDR3: CASSVAGWDEQYF